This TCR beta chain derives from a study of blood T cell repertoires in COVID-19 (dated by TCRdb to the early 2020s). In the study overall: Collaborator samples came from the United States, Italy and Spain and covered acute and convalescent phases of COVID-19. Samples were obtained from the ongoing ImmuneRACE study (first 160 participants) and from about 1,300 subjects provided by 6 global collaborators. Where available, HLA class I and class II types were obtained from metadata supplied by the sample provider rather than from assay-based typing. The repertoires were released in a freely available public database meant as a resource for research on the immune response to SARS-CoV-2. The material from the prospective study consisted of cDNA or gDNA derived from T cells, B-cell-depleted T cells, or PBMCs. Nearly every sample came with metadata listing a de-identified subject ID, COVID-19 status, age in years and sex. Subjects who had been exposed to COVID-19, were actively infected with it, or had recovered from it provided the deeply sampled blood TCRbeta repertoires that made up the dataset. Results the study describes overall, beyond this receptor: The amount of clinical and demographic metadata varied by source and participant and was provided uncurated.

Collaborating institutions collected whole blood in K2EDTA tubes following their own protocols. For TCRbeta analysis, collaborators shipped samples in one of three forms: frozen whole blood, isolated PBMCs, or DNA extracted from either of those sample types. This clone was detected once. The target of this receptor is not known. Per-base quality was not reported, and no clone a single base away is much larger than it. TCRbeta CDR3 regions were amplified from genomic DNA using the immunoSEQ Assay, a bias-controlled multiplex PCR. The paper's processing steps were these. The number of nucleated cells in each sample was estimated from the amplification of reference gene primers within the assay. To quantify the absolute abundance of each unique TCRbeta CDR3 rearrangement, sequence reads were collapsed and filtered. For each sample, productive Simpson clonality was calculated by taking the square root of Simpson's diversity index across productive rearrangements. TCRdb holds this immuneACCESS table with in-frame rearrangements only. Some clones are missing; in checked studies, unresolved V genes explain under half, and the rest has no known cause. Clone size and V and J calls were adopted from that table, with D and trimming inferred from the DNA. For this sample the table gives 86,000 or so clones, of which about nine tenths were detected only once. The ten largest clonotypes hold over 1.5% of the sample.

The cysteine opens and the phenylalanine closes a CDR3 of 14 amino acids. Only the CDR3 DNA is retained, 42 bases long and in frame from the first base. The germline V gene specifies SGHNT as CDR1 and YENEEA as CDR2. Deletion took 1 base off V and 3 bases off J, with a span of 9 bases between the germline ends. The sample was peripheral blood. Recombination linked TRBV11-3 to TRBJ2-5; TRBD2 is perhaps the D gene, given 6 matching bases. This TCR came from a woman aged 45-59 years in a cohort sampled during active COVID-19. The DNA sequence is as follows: TGTGCCAGCAGCTTAGTGGGGGGAGAAGAGACCCAGTACTTC. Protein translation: CASSLVGGEETQYF.